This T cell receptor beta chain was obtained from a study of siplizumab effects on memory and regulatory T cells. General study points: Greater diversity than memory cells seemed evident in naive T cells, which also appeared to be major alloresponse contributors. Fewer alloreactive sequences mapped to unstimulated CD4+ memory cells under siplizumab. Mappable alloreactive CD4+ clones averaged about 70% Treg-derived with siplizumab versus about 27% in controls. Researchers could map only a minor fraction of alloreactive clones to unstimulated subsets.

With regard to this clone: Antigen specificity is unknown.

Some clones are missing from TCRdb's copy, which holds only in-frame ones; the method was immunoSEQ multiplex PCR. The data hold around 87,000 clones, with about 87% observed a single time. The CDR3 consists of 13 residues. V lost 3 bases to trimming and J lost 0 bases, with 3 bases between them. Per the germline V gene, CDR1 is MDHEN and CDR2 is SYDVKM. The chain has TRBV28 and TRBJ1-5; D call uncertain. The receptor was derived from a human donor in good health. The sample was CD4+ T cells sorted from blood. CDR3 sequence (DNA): TGTGCCAGCAGTTTCGTTAGCAATCAGCCCCAGCATTTT. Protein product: CASSFVSNQPQHF.